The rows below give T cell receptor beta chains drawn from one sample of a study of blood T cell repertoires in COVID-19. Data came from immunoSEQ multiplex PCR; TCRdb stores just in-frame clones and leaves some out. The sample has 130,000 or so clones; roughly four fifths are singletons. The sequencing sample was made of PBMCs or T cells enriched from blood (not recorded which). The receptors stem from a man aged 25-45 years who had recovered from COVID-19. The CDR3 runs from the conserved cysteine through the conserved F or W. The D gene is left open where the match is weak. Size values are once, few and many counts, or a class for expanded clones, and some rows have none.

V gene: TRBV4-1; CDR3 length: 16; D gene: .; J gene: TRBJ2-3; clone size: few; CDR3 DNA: TGCGCCAGCAGCCCGTCGGGCCTCGCCGGGATGGATACGCAGTATTTT; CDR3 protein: CASSPSGLAGMDTQYF
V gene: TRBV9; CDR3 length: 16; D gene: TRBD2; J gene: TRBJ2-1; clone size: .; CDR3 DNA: TGTGCCAGCAGCTTTGGGACTAGCGGGATCTACAATGAGCAGTTCTTC; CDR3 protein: CASSFGTSGIYNEQFF
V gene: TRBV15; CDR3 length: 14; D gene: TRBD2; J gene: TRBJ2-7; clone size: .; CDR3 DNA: TGTGCCACCAGGGGCCTAGCGGGATCCTACGAGCAGTACTTC; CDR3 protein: CATRGLAGSYEQYF
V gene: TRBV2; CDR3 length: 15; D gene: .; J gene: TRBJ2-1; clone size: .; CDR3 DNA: TGTGCCAGCAGTGAATCGGGTAGCTCCTACAATGAGCAGTTCTTC; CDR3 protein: CASSESGSSYNEQFF
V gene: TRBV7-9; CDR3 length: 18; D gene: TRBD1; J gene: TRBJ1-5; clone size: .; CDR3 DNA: TGTGCCAGCAGCTTAGCATCCGGGACAGTATATGCCAATCAGCCCCAGCATTTT; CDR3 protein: CASSLASGTVYANQPQHF
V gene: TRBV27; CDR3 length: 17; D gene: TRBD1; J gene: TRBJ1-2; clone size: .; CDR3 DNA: TGTGCCAGCAGTTTATCGATGTTTACAGGGGGACACTATGGCTACACCTTC; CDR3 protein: CASSLSMFTGGHYGYTF
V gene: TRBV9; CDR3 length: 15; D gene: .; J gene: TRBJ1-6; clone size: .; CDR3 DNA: TGTGCCAGCAGCCACAGTAGCTCCTATAATTCACCCCTCCACTTT; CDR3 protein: CASSHSSSYNSPLHF
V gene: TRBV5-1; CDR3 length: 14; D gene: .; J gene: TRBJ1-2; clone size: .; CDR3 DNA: TGCGCCAGCAGCTTGGGCACTTCTAACTATGGCTACACCTTC; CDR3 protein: CASSLGTSNYGYTF
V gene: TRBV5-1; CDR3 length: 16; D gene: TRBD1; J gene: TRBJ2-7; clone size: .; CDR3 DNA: TGCGCCAGCAGCTTGGACGGACAGGGTAGGACCTACGAGCAGTACTTC; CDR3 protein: CASSLDGQGRTYEQYF
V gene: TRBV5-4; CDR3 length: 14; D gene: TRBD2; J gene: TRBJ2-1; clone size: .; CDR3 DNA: TGTGCCAGCAGCCCGCGCGCGACTAGCGATGAGCAGTTCTTC; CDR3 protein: CASSPRATSDEQFF
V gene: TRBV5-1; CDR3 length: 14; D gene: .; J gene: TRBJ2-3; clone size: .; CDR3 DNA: TGCGCCAGCAGCCTAGCTAGAAACACAGATACGCAGTATTTT; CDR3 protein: CASSLARNTDTQYF
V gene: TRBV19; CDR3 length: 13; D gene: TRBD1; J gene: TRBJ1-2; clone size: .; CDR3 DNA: TGTGCCAGTAATGACCGGGACAGGGCTTTTTGCACCTTC; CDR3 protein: CASNDRDRAFCTF
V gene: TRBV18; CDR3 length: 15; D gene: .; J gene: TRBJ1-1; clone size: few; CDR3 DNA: TGTGCCAGCTCACTCCGGGGAGGGGTTTTCGCTGAAGCTTTCTTT; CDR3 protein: CASSLRGGVFAEAFF
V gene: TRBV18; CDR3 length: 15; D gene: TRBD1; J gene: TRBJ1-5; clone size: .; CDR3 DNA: TGTGCCAGCTCACCGGGACAGGGCAACAATCAGCCCCAGCATTTT; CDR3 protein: CASSPGQGNNQPQHF
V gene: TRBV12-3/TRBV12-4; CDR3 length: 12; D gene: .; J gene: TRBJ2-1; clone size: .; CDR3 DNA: TGTGCCAGCAGTTCTCAGGGAAGTGAGCAGTTCTTC; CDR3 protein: CASSSQGSEQFF
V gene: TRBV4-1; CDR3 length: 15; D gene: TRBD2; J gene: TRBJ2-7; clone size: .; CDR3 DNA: TGCGCCAGCAGCCAAGGGGCTAGCGGGTTCTACGAGCAGTACTTC; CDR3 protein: CASSQGASGFYEQYF
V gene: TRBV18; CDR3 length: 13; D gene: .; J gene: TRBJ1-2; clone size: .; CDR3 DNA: TGTGCCAGCTCACCGGCCAGGGACTATGGCTACACCTTC; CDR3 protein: CASSPARDYGYTF
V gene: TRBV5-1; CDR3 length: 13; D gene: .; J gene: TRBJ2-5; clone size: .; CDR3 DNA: TGCGCCAGCAGCTTGGTCCCTCAAGAGACCCAGTACTTC; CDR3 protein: CASSLVPQETQYF
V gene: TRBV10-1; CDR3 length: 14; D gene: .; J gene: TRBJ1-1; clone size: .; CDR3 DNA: TGCGCCAGCAGTGAGTCGATGGGGGCCACTGAAGCTTTCTTT; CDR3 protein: CASSESMGATEAFF
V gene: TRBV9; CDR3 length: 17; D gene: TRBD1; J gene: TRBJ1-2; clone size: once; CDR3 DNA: TGTGCCAGCAGCGTTGGAGCAGGGGGGAAGACCTCCTATGGCTACACCTTC; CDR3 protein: CASSVGAGGKTSYGYTF
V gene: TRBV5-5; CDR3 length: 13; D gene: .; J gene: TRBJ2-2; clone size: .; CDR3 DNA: TGTGCCAGCAGCTTGACGGGAGACGGGGAGCTGTTTTTT; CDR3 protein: CASSLTGDGELFF
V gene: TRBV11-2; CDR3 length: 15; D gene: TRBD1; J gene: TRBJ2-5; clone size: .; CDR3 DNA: TGTGCCAGCAGCTTAGAGGGACAGGGGGAAGAGACCCAGTACTTC; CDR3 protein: CASSLEGQGEETQYF